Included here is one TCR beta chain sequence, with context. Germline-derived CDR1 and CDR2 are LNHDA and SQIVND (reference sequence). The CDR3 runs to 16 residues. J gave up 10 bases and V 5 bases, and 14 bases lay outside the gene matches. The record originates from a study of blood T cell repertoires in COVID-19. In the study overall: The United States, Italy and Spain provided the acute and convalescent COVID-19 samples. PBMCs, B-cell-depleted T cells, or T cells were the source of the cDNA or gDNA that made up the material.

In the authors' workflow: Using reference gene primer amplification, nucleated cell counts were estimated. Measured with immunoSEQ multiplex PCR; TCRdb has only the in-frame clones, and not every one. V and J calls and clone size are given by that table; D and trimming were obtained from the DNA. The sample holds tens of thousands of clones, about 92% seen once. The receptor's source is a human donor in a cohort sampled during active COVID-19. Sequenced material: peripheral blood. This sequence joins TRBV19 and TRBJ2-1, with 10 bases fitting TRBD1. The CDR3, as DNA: TGTGCCAGTAGTCCACGTAGGGGACAGGGGTTCGGGGAGCAGTTCTTC. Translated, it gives CASSPRRGQGFGEQFF.